Each of the 13 T cell receptor beta chains below was sequenced from the same sample in a study of control samples from healthy donors and cancer patients. TCRdb keeps only in-frame clones here, not all; method: immunoSEQ multiplex PCR. The sample has roughly 150,000 clones; over 85% are singletons. The specimen sequenced was blood. Receptor source: a man in his fifties in good health.

The J gene is TRBJ2-1, the V gene TRBV6-6; 9 nucleotides agree with TRBD2. The V and J ends lost 11 bases and 3 bases, in that order; junction bases with no gene match: 8. The CDR3 has 14 amino acids. Germline-derived CDR1 and CDR2 are MNHNY and SVGAGI (reference sequence). CDR3 sequence (DNA): TGTGCCGCTGAAGCGGGAGGCGACTACAATGAGCAGTTCTTC. Its translation: CAAEAGGDYNEQFF.

The chain employs TRBV9 and TRBJ2-3; maybe TRBD2 (6 bases). The V end was cut by 0 bases, the J end by 2 bases, with 10 bases between. This CDR3 spans 15 amino acids. The germline gives CDR1 SGDLS, CDR2 YYNGEE. This chain's CDR3 is CASSVASGPTDTQYF. DNA of the CDR3: TGTGCCAGCAGCGTAGCGAGCGGGCCCACAGATACGCAGTATTTT.

The J gene is TRBJ2-2, the V gene TRBV7-8; no definite D call. V was shortened by 0 bases and J by 3 bases, with 5 bases between the two germline ends. Germline V lookup: CDR1 SGHVS, CDR2 FQNEAQ. The CDR3 covers 14 residues. The CDR3 DNA reads TGTGCCAGCAGCTTAGCCAGTTACACCGGGGAGCTGTTTTTT. It encodes CASSLASYTGELFF.

V and J are TRBV30 and TRBJ1-1, with unresolved D. V was cut by 5 bases and J by 5 bases, with 9 bases left in between. Germline V gives CDR1 GTSNPN, CDR2 SVGIG (reference sequence). The CDR3 sequence is 11 residues long. This chain's CDR3 is CAWAARTEAFF. In DNA, the CDR3 is TGTGCCTGGGCCGCGAGGACTGAAGCTTTCTTT.

This chain's CDR3 is CASSPGPPTLSSYNEQFF. The CDR3 region has the DNA TGTGCCAGCAGCCCCGGACCGCCTACCTTGAGCTCCTACAATGAGCAGTTCTTC. The genes are TRBV7-3 and TRBJ2-1; no reliable D call. Per the germline V gene, CDR1 is SGHTA and CDR2 is FQGTGA. Trimming took 5 bases from V and 0 from J, leaving 20 bases between them. The CDR3 loop spans 18 amino acids. The full variable domain, its missing parts supplied by reference TRBV7-3 and TRBJ2-1, is GAGVSQTPSNKVTEKGKYVELRCDPISGHTALYWYRQSLGQGPEFLIYFQGTGAADDSGLPNDRFFAVRPEGSVSTLKIQRTERGDSAVYLCASSPGPPTLSSYNEQFFGPGTRLTVL.

A single count supports this clone. The rearrangement links TRBV7-9 to TRBJ1-1; tentatively, D is TRBD1 (6 bases). V was pared by 3 bases and J by 7 bases, with 12 bases between. The CDR3 consists of 13 residues. CDR1 and CDR2 (germline): SEHNR, FQNEAQ (reference sequence). As DNA, the CDR3 is TGTGCCAGCAGCTTCCAGGGGTCGCGTGAAGCTTTCTTT. Residues: CASSFQGSREAFF. The full variable domain, in which reference TRBV7-9 and TRBJ1-1 provide the parts outside the CDR3, is DTGVSQNPRHKITKRGQNVTFRCDPISEHNRLYWYRQTLGQGPEFLTYFQNEAQLEKSRLLSDRFSAERPKGSFSTLEIQRTEQGDSAMYLCASSFQGSREAFFGQGTRLTVV.

The CDR3 loop reads CASSWRGSSNQPQHF. CDR3 bases: TGTGCCAGCAGTTGGCGGGGAAGTAGCAATCAGCCCCAGCATTTT. The J gene is TRBJ1-5, the V gene TRBV6-2 or TRBV6-3; D gene unclear. Germline V CDR1 and CDR2: MNHEY, SVGEGT. Trimming cost V 4 bases and J 0 bases, with 10 bases left between them. The length of the CDR3 is 15 residues.

The rearrangement links TRBV7-2 to TRBJ2-3; D might be TRBD1 (5 bases). The CDR3 is 17 amino acids. The germline V and J ends were trimmed by 1 base and 5 bases, with 19 bases remaining between them. CDR1 is SGHTA and CDR2 is FQGNSA in the germline V gene. The CDR3 coding sequence is TGTGCCAGCAGCTTAGGATGGGGCTACCCCGCCGTAGATACGCAGTATTTT. Protein: CASSLGWGYPAVDTQYF.

The genes are TRBV2 and TRBJ1-6; D remains unclear. The CDR3 runs 14 residues. Trimming cost V 6 bases and J 0 bases, with 6 bases left between them. Germline values: CDR1 SNHLY, CDR2 FYNNEI. The DNA for the CDR3 is TGTGCCAGCAGACAGAGCTCCTATAATTCACCCCTCCACTTT. Translating gives CASRQSSYNSPLHF.

This chain connects TRBV3-1 (or the pseudogene TRBV3-2) to TRBJ1-6; D is uncertain. This CDR3 is built from 14 residues. Germline lookup yields CDR1 LGHDT and CDR2 YNNKEL (reference sequence). Trimming took 1 base from V and 6 from J, leaving 7 bases between them. In DNA, the CDR3 is TGTGCCAGCAGCCAAGGGCAGTTTAATTCACCCCTCCACTTT. The encoded protein is CASSQGQFNSPLHF.

V usage is TRBV19 and J usage is TRBJ1-1; TRBD1 aligns across 7 bases. The germline V gene encodes CDR1 LNHDA and CDR2 SQIVND (reference sequence). The CDR3 has 13 amino acids. With V trimmed by 10 bases and J by 6 bases, 11 bases remained unmatched. The DNA for the CDR3 is TGTGCCACATATTGGACAGGCGGTGCTGAAGCTTTCTTT. Translated, it gives CATYWTGGAEAFF.

This rearrangement joins TRBV2 to TRBJ1-5; D is unclear. CDR3 length: 14 residues. Trimming left V 4 bases short and J 0 bases short, with 7 bases between. CDR1 and CDR2 (germline): SNHLY, FYNNEI. Here the CDR3 reads CASSAGNSNQPQHF. The DNA of the CDR3 is TGTGCCAGCAGTGCGGGTAATAGCAATCAGCCCCAGCATTTT.

V is TRBV20-1 and J is TRBJ2-1, with a weak D call TRBD1 (7 bases). The CDR3 totals 11 residues. Germline V gene sequence: CDR1 DFQATT, CDR2 SNEGSKA (reference sequence). V shed 6 bases and J shed 5 bases, with 8 bases lying between them. The CDR3 nucleotides read TGCAGTGCCAGGGGGGACAATGAGCAGTTCTTC. Encoded protein: CSARGDNEQFF.